This entry is about one T cell receptor (beta chain). Its antigen is still unknown. The data originate from a study of CD8+CD57+ T cells in acquired aplastic anemia. Study-level results: Patients and controls were found to share some 30 CD8+ CDR3 sequences.

CDR3 and TCR beta VDJ profiling relied on a genomic DNA template. Each CDR3 protein is one row after TCRdb ran MiXCR on the reads. The sample records about 160,000 distinct CDR3 sequences, 71% being singletons. All patients picked for sequencing had shown, by flow cytometry, an expansion of CD8+CD57+ cells. V gave up 3 bases and J gave up 0 bases, with 7 bases separating them. CDR1 is KGHDR, CDR2 SFDVKD, per germline. This CDR3 has 14 residues. Sample: sorted CD4+, CD8+, or CD8+CD57+ T cells (not recorded which) from PBMCs. The chain joins TRBV24-1 to TRBJ1-2, with TRBD1 as a possible D gene (5 bases). The TCR sequence derives from a human donor with aplastic anemia. The CDR3 loop is CATSDKTANYGYTF. Here the CDR3 DNA reads TGTGCCACCAGTGATAAGACAGCTAACTATGGCTACACCTTC.